A selection of T cell receptor beta chains follows, all from one sample in a study of blood T cell repertoires in COVID-19. Here immunoSEQ multiplex PCR was the method, and the copy in TCRdb shows in-frame clones only, minus some. The profile covers roughly 150,000 clones, with around 83% appearing a single time and roughly a fifth taken by the ten largest. The sample comprised peripheral blood. The receptors were gathered from a woman between 70 and 85 years old who had recovered from COVID-19. CDR3s include the opening cysteine and the closing phenylalanine or tryptophan. The order of the fields is clone size, V gene, J gene, D gene, CDR3 protein, CDR3 DNA. A D gene is named only where the DNA matches it firmly. Clone sizes are given selectively: once, few, many, or a class where the clone is expanded.

clone size: .; V gene: TRBV3-1/TRBV3-2; J gene: TRBJ2-7; D gene: .; CDR3 protein: CASSPQGAGRSSYEQYF; CDR3 DNA: TGTGCCAGCAGCCCCCAAGGGGCGGGGAGGAGCTCCTACGAGCAGTACTTC
clone size: .; V gene: TRBV4-3; J gene: TRBJ1-6; D gene: .; CDR3 protein: CASSQATGGAGSPLHF; CDR3 DNA: TGCGCCAGCAGCCAAGCCACGGGGGGCGCGGGATCACCCCTCCACTTT
clone size: .; V gene: TRBV7-3; J gene: TRBJ2-3; D gene: .; CDR3 protein: CASSSTLGGGADTQYF; CDR3 DNA: TGTGCCAGCAGCTCTACCCTGGGCGGGGGCGCAGATACGCAGTATTTT
clone size: .; V gene: TRBV6-6; J gene: TRBJ1-1; D gene: .; CDR3 protein: CASSPRITEAFF; CDR3 DNA: TGTGCCAGCAGCCCGCGGATCACTGAAGCTTTCTTT
clone size: .; V gene: TRBV15; J gene: TRBJ2-3; D gene: TRBD2; CDR3 protein: CATSRAAGGGPDTQYF; CDR3 DNA: TGTGCCACCAGCAGAGCGGCGGGAGGGGGCCCAGATACGCAGTATTTT
clone size: .; V gene: TRBV5-4; J gene: TRBJ2-3; D gene: TRBD1; CDR3 protein: CASSLGRGQVSTDTQYF; CDR3 DNA: TGTGCCAGCAGCTTGGGCAGGGGGCAGGTGAGCACAGATACGCAGTATTTT
clone size: .; V gene: TRBV5-1; J gene: TRBJ2-7; D gene: .; CDR3 protein: CASSLLSGETYEQYF; CDR3 DNA: TGCGCCAGCAGCTTGTTGTCAGGGGAGACCTACGAGCAGTACTTC
clone size: .; V gene: TRBV30; J gene: TRBJ1-4; D gene: TRBD1; CDR3 protein: CAWSGGTGSEKLFF; CDR3 DNA: TGTGCCTGGAGTGGGGGGACAGGGAGTGAAAAACTGTTTTTT
clone size: .; V gene: TRBV6-5; J gene: TRBJ2-7; D gene: TRBD2; CDR3 protein: CASSYSAGETYEQYF; CDR3 DNA: TGTGCCAGCAGTTACAGCGCGGGGGAGACCTACGAGCAGTACTTC
clone size: .; V gene: TRBV18; J gene: TRBJ1-4; D gene: TRBD1; CDR3 protein: CASSPQGALVEKLFF; CDR3 DNA: TGTGCCAGCTCACCACAGGGGGCGCTGGTTGAAAAACTGTTTTTT
clone size: few; V gene: TRBV18; J gene: TRBJ1-1; D gene: .; CDR3 protein: CASSPQRSTEAFF; CDR3 DNA: TGTGCCAGCTCACCCCAGAGGAGCACTGAAGCTTTCTTT
clone size: .; V gene: TRBV10-3; J gene: TRBJ2-3; D gene: TRBD2; CDR3 protein: CAISEEGGSTDTQYF; CDR3 DNA: TGTGCCATCAGTGAGGAGGGAGGGTCCACAGATACGCAGTATTTT
clone size: .; V gene: TRBV18; J gene: TRBJ2-5; D gene: TRBD1; CDR3 protein: CASSPGQAQKETQYF; CDR3 DNA: TGTGCCAGCTCTCCCGGACAGGCTCAAAAAGAGACCCAGTACTTC
clone size: .; V gene: TRBV28; J gene: TRBJ2-7; D gene: TRBD1; CDR3 protein: CASSIGQAYEQYF; CDR3 DNA: TGTGCCAGCAGTATTGGACAGGCGTACGAGCAGTACTTC
clone size: .; V gene: TRBV6-1; J gene: TRBJ2-7; D gene: TRBD2; CDR3 protein: CASSDLIRTSVSYF; CDR3 DNA: TGTGCCAGCAGTGACCTAATCCGGACTAGCGTGTCGTACTTC
clone size: .; V gene: TRBV6-5; J gene: TRBJ2-2; D gene: .; CDR3 protein: CASSYSRGGTGELFF; CDR3 DNA: TGTGCCAGCAGTTACTCGAGGGGGGGGACCGGGGAGCTGTTTTTT
clone size: few; V gene: TRBV18; J gene: TRBJ1-5; D gene: .; CDR3 protein: CASSIDRNQPQHF; CDR3 DNA: TGTGCCAGCTCCATAGACAGGAATCAGCCCCAGCATTTT
clone size: .; V gene: TRBV7-3; J gene: TRBJ2-3; D gene: TRBD2; CDR3 protein: CASSLPGGEDTQYF; CDR3 DNA: TGTGCCAGCAGCTTACCCGGGGGGGAAGATACGCAGTATTTT
clone size: .; V gene: TRBV2; J gene: TRBJ2-3; D gene: TRBD1; CDR3 protein: CASSRQGGTDTQYF; CDR3 DNA: TGTGCCAGCAGTCGACAGGGTGGGACAGATACGCAGTATTTT
clone size: .; V gene: TRBV5-1; J gene: TRBJ2-3; D gene: TRBD2; CDR3 protein: CASMRLAGGTDTQYF; CDR3 DNA: TGCGCCAGCATGAGACTAGCGGGGGGCACAGATACGCAGTATTTT
clone size: .; V gene: TRBV15; J gene: TRBJ2-1; D gene: TRBD2; CDR3 protein: CATSGRLAGEGGDEQFF; CDR3 DNA: TGTGCCACCAGCGGGCGACTAGCGGGAGAGGGTGGGGATGAGCAGTTCTTC
clone size: .; V gene: TRBV5-1; J gene: TRBJ1-2; D gene: TRBD1; CDR3 protein: CASSSQTGYGDGYTF; CDR3 DNA: TGCGCCAGCAGCTCCCAGACAGGGTACGGGGATGGCTACACCTTC
clone size: .; V gene: TRBV7-2; J gene: TRBJ1-2; D gene: .; CDR3 protein: CASSLQGFFGYTF; CDR3 DNA: TGTGCCAGCAGCCTGCAGGGGTTCTTTGGCTACACCTTC
clone size: once; V gene: TRBV5-1; J gene: TRBJ2-7; D gene: TRBD2; CDR3 protein: CASSLARGSLYEQYF; CDR3 DNA: TGCGCCAGCAGCTTGGCACGCGGGAGCCTCTACGAGCAGTACTTC
clone size: once; V gene: TRBV2; J gene: TRBJ1-1; D gene: .; CDR3 protein: CASSGPGDTEAFF; CDR3 DNA: TGTGCCAGCAGTGGGCCCGGGGACACTGAAGCTTTCTTT
clone size: .; V gene: TRBV25-1; J gene: TRBJ2-1; D gene: TRBD2; CDR3 protein: CASSGGTSAYNEQFF; CDR3 DNA: TGTGCCAGCAGTGGGGGGACTAGCGCGTACAATGAGCAGTTCTTC
clone size: .; V gene: TRBV6-5; J gene: TRBJ1-2; D gene: TRBD1; CDR3 protein: CASSHRDRDGYTF; CDR3 DNA: TGTGCCAGCAGCCACCGGGACAGGGATGGCTACACCTTC
clone size: .; V gene: TRBV30; J gene: TRBJ2-1; D gene: .; CDR3 protein: CAWSRLGEGDNEQFF; CDR3 DNA: TGTGCCTGGAGTAGGCTGGGAGAGGGAGACAATGAGCAGTTCTTC
clone size: .; V gene: TRBV7-2; J gene: TRBJ2-7; D gene: TRBD2; CDR3 protein: CASSPRLAGGEQYF; CDR3 DNA: TGTGCCAGCAGCCCCCGACTAGCGGGAGGCGAGCAGTACTTC
clone size: .; V gene: TRBV18; J gene: TRBJ2-1; D gene: TRBD2; CDR3 protein: CASSPGGGRDNEQFF; CDR3 DNA: TGTGCCAGCTCACCCGGCGGGGGGCGCGACAATGAGCAGTTCTTC